This T cell receptor (beta chain) was identified in a study of spatial heterogeneity in lung cancer (dated by TCRdb to the late 2010s). Turning to the overall study: Samples were obtained from 72 patients with early-stage, untreated non-small cell lung cancer from the lung TRACERx cohort. Follow-up PBMC samples were sequenced whenever the samples were available, and the median time to follow-up was around 24 months after resection. More beta-chain than alpha-chain transcripts were consistently detected, likely reflecting higher beta-chain transcript abundance. In the raw uncorrected reads, each unique combination of TCR and UMI appeared on average more than ten times. In non-small cell lung cancer, the study made a quantitative comparison of TCR alpha and beta repertoires among multiple tumor regions, matched nontumor lung and blood. TCR repertoire features were related to nonsynonymous mutation counts determined by whole-exome sequencing of tumor tissue. Both alpha and beta chains were TCR-sequenced in 200 to 250 tumor regions, under 70 matched nontumor lung samples and some 50 PBMC samples obtained at surgery.

This clonotype was observed many times. The antigen this receptor binds is unknown. No quality values exist for individual bases; no much larger clone is one base distant. On the study overall, not on this receptor specifically: Only roughly 15 patients were included in the comparisons of baseline and follow-up blood repertoires. Ubiquitous expanded tumor TCRs were found in blood more often at tumor resection than at routine follow-up. Confirming at a functional level the hypothesis that regional TCRs recognize regional mutations was considered to require additional single-cell paired TCR alpha and beta sequencing.

Counted from cysteine to phenylalanine, this CDR3 has 14 amino acids. The read is trimmed to its CDR3 DNA, 42 bases read in frame from base 1. The germline V gene supplies CDR1 MNHEY and CDR2 SVGAGI. From V the trimming removes 6 bases and from J it removes 1 base, while the gene matches leave 3 bases of the junction unaccounted for. Receptors were amplified or captured by 5' RACE. Sequencing relied on a NextSeq 500. To allow correction of PCR and sequencing errors, the TCR library protocol tagged every TCR cDNA molecule with a unique molecular identifier. On the study's bioinformatics: Decombinator tools were used for TCR identification, UMI-based error correction and CDR3 extraction. Expanded TCRs were defined as those above a frequency of 2 per 1,000, corresponding to the top 1% of the tumor frequency distribution. Each repertoire was subsampled 100 times to 5,000 TCRs, after which Renyi diversity was computed with the R vegan package. To build CDR3 similarity networks, amino acid triplet string-kernel similarity was used, and CDR3s were connected when their pairwise similarity was above 0.82. The public sequencing data were trimmed at Q25 with fastp and processed into clonotypes with MiXCR by TCRdb, which kept only in-frame beta chains. Each record represents a unique CDR3 protein, reported with the most common genes and DNA among its rows. Here the V and J calls rest on TCRdb's processing, not on the authors' analysis. Here the sample has about 100,000 distinct CDR3 sequences; approximately 19% occur a single time. The ten largest clones add up to around a fifth of the sample.

The time point label of this sample denotes: blood at routine non-recurrence follow-up after resection. TCR sequencing used whole RNA extracted from tumor and nontumor lung tissue, or from cryopreserved PBMC samples, without cell sorting. Patients were selected for TCR sequencing only if sufficient RNA was available from at least two tumor regions. The rearranged segments are TRBV6-5 and TRBJ2-5, and TRBD2 aligns with 9 junction nucleotides. The clonotype was recovered from a male donor with early-stage non-small cell lung cancer. Sequencing was performed on PBMCs, taken at follow-up. The CDR3 protein sequence reads: CASRTGLAQETQYF. In nucleotide form, the sequence is TGTGCCAGCAGAACGGGACTAGCCCAAGAGACCCAGTACTTC.